Listed here are 25 T cell receptor beta chains from one sample, sequenced in a study of Graves' ophthalmopathy and Graves' hyperthyroidism. RNA served as the template for amplifying TCR beta CDR3 regions. An opening RT-PCR round employed HTBI primers and preceded a second-round multiplex PCR. Via MiXCR, TCRdb re-called the multiplex PCR reads, giving one row per CDR3 protein. The sample contains 200,000 to 250,000 distinct CDR3 sequences, 25% to 35% of which appear only once. Sample: peripheral blood. The receptors were gathered from a middle-aged man with Graves' ophthalmopathy.

The CDR3 here is CASTYTAPGGYTF. The CDR3 DNA is TGTGCCAGCACCTACACAGCCCCCGGCGGCTACACCTTC. V usage is TRBV2 and J usage is TRBJ1-2; D is uncertain. Looked up from germline, CDR1 is SNHLY and CDR2 is FYNNEI. The V end lost 7 bases, the J end lost 8 bases, and 17 bases lay between the germline ends. This CDR3 contains 13 residues.

This clonotype was seen at least ten times. The gene calls are TRBV7-2 and TRBJ1-6; 7 bases are a match to TRBD1. Germline V gene data show CDR1 as SGHTA and CDR2 as FQGNSA. This CDR3 is built from 16 residues. The V segment lost 1 base and the J segment 10 bases; nucleotides outside the gene matches: 10. CDR3 DNA: TGTGCCAGCAGCTTAGAACCGGGACAGAGCATCTCACCCCTCCACTTT. Translated: CASSLEPGQSISPLHF.

This clonotype has a count of ten or more. This chain connects TRBV28 to TRBJ1-2; TRBD1 matches at 8 bases. The CDR3 consists of 14 residues. V lost 5 bases and J lost 2; bases outside the gene matches: 4. Germline loops: CDR1 MDHEN, CDR2 SYDVKM. The CDR3 nucleotides are TGTGCCAGCAGTCAAGGACAGGGAAACTATGGCTACACCTTC. This codes for CASSQGQGNYGYTF.

This clonotype was found many times. The chain carries TRBV20-1 and TRBJ2-7; a possible D gene is TRBD1 (6 bases). Looked up from germline, CDR1 is DFQATT and CDR2 is SNEGSKA (reference sequence). This CDR3 spans 14 amino acids. V was trimmed by 6 bases and J by 1 base, leaving 16 bases between them. CDR3 loop: CSATNLGQSYEQYF. The DNA for the CDR3 is TGCAGTGCCACCAACCTAGGACAGTCCTACGAGCAGTACTTC.

The sample holds many counts of this clonotype. The J gene is TRBJ2-7, the V gene TRBV3-1; D remains ambiguous. Trimming stripped 0 bases from V and 0 bases from J, with 6 bases between. The germline V gene has CDR1 LGHDT and CDR2 YNNKEL (reference sequence). CDR3 length: 14 amino acids. CDR3 DNA: TGTGCCAGCAGCCAAGACCCTAGCTCCTACGAGCAGTACTTC. Residues: CASSQDPSSYEQYF.

This clonotype came up many times. The gene calls are TRBV7-9 and TRBJ2-5; 7 bases match TRBD1. The CDR3 covers 17 residues. Germline values: CDR1 SEHNR, CDR2 FQNEAQ (reference sequence). V dropped 1 base and J dropped 2; count of bases not matched to a gene: 10. This CDR3 reads CASSLVRDSFLQETQYF. CDR3 nucleotides: TGTGCCAGCAGCTTAGTTCGGGACAGCTTCCTTCAAGAGACCCAGTACTTC.

This chain links TRBV6-2 or TRBV6-3 with TRBJ1-2, with 8 bases lining up with TRBD1. The CDR3 is 14 residues long. The V segment lost 7 bases and the J segment 4 bases; nucleotides outside the gene matches: 8. Germline loops: CDR1 MNHEY, CDR2 SVGEGT. The CDR3 loop is CASTTPGTGYGYTF. DNA for the CDR3: TGTGCCAGCACCACACCCGGGACAGGCTATGGCTACACCTTC.

This clonotype was counted at least ten times. This sequence joins TRBV6-5 and TRBJ2-2, with D uncertain. The germline V and J ends were trimmed by 4 bases and 0 bases, with 6 bases remaining between them. CDR3 length: 14 amino acids. Germline CDR1 MNHEY, CDR2 SVGAGI. The CDR3: CASSFQSNTGELFF. The CDR3 DNA reads TGTGCCAGCAGTTTTCAGTCGAACACCGGGGAGCTGTTTTTT.

The rearrangement uses TRBV12-3 or TRBV12-4 and TRBJ2-7, with 8 bases lining up with TRBD1. The CDR3 is 14 residues long. V trimming: 5 bases; J trimming: 6 bases; junction bases outside the gene matches: 9. The CDR3 reads CASSPMTGVAEQYF. DNA for the CDR3: TGTGCCAGCAGTCCGATGACAGGGGTCGCCGAGCAGTACTTC.

J is TRBJ2-7 and V is TRBV5-1, with D maybe TRBD2 (6 bases). V was cut by 1 base and J by 7 bases, with 9 bases left in between. Germline-derived CDR1 and CDR2 are SGHRS and YFSETQ. There are 12 residues in the CDR3. For the CDR3, the DNA is TGCGCCAGCAGCTTGTGGGGGGAAGAGCAGTACTTC. Residues: CASSLWGEEQYF.

This clonotype showed up many times. V usage is TRBV27 and J usage is TRBJ1-6; TRBD1 aligns across 7 bases. The length of the CDR3 is 14 residues. Germline V CDR1 and CDR2: MNHEY, SMNVEV (reference sequence). The V and J ends lost 5 bases and 10 bases, in that order; junction bases with no gene match: 8. The CDR3 spells CASSPDRARSPLHF. In DNA, the CDR3 is TGTGCCAGCAGTCCCGACAGGGCCAGGTCACCCCTCCACTTT.

This clonotype was seen many times. The chain carries TRBV6-1 and TRBJ2-7, with D possibly being TRBD1 (6 bases). This CDR3 contains 16 residues. Trimming removed 7 bases from V and 6 bases from J, with 25 bases in between. Germline V gene sequence: CDR1 MNHNS, CDR2 SASEGT. Written as DNA, the CDR3 is TGTGCCAGCATGGGTTTGGGGGACAACCGAGGCCTCGAGCAGTACTTC. Protein: CASMGLGDNRGLEQYF.

The chain couples TRBV6-1 to TRBJ1-6; no clear D. Germline CDR1 is MNHNS and CDR2 is SASEGT. This CDR3 is built from 12 residues. Trimming cost V 7 bases and J 10 bases, with 11 bases left between them. As DNA, the CDR3 is TGTGCCAGCACCCTCGGAGGCTCACCCCTCCACTTT. It yields the protein CASTLGGSPLHF.

The table lists this clonotype with many counts. The V call is TRBV12-3 or TRBV12-4, the J call TRBJ2-5; 9 bases fit TRBD2. The CDR3 contains 16 residues. V lost 5 bases, J lost 3 bases, and 10 bases stayed unmatched. The CDR3 protein is CASSPGLREGEETQYF. The CDR3 DNA reads TGTGCCAGCAGTCCGGGCCTGCGGGAGGGTGAAGAGACCCAGTACTTC.

This clonotype was seen many times. The V and J genes are TRBV24-1 and TRBJ1-5, with a tentative D call TRBD1 (5 bases). With 4 bases removed from V and 6 bases from J, the gap between germline ends came to 9 bases. Germline CDR1 reads KGHDR; CDR2 reads SFDVKD. The CDR3 covers 13 residues. The CDR3 bases are TGTGCCACCAGTGACCAGGGCTCTCAGCCCCAGCATTTT. Amino acids: CATSDQGSQPQHF.

This clonotype was counted many times. The rearrangement links TRBV6-2 or TRBV6-3 to TRBJ2-5; no reliable D call. V lost 2 bases and J lost 2, with 3 bases in between. This CDR3 contains 12 residues. In germline, CDR1 is MNHEY, CDR2 SVGEGT. In DNA, the CDR3 is TGTGCCAGCAGTTACAGGCAAGAGACCCAGTACTTC. Its translation is CASSYRQETQYF.

At least ten counts were recorded for this clonotype. V gene TRBV27 combines with J gene TRBJ2-2; weak D call: TRBD1 (5 bases). The CDR3 spans 13 residues. Trimming removed 2 bases at V and 6 bases at J, with 7 bases between. Per germline, CDR1 MNHEY and CDR2 SMNVEV (reference sequence). As DNA, the CDR3 is TGTGCCAGCAGTTTAAGGGGTCCCGGGGAGCTGTTTTTT. This encodes CASSLRGPGELFF.

This clonotype was seen many times. The V and J genes are TRBV27 and TRBJ2-7, with 8 bases matching TRBD2. This CDR3 is built from 13 residues. Per the germline V gene, CDR1 is MNHEY and CDR2 is SMNVEV (reference sequence). With 7 bases clipped from V and 5 bases from J, the junction kept 7 bases outside the gene matches. CDR3 coding DNA: TGTGCCAGCACCTCGGGACTAGAGGACGAGCAGTACTTC. This gives the protein CASTSGLEDEQYF.

This clonotype was counted ten times or more. The chain joins TRBV28 to TRBJ2-7, with TRBD1 as a possible D gene (6 bases). Per the germline V gene, CDR1 is MDHEN and CDR2 is SYDVKM. This CDR3 spans 13 amino acids. V was shortened by 4 bases and J by 3 bases, with 10 bases between the two germline ends. For the CDR3, the DNA is TGTGCCAGCAGTTGGCAGGGGTTCTACGAGCAGTACTTC. Encoded protein: CASSWQGFYEQYF.

This clonotype came up many times. V and J are TRBV10-3 and TRBJ1-3; D gene uncertain. The CDR3 runs 15 residues. The ends were cut back, 3 bases at V and 0 bases at J, with 9 bases in the middle. Germline lookup yields CDR1 ENHRY and CDR2 SYGVKD. CDR3 loop: CAISEVGDSGNTIYF. The DNA of the CDR3 is TGTGCCATCAGTGAAGTCGGAGACTCTGGAAACACCATATATTTT.

This clonotype was observed many times. The chain has TRBV6-2 or TRBV6-3 and TRBJ2-5, with 14 bases lining up with TRBD2. CDR3 length: 16 amino acids. From germline, CDR1 is MNHEY and CDR2 SVGEGT. The J segment lost 6 bases and the V segment lost 6 bases, leaving 9 bases of the junction unmatched. DNA of the CDR3: TGTGCCAGCAGCCGATCCGGGACTAGCGGGAGAAAGACCCAGTACTTC. As protein: CASSRSGTSGRKTQYF.

This chain connects TRBV12-3 or TRBV12-4 to TRBJ1-5; 9 bases fit TRBD1. J gave up 7 bases and V 0 bases, and 1 base lay outside the gene matches. The length of the CDR3 is 14 residues. CDR3 nucleotide sequence: TGTGCCAGCAGTTTAGCGGGACAGGGCCAGCCCCAGCATTTT. It codes for CASSLAGQGQPQHF.

This clonotype was detected ten times or more. V is TRBV28 and J is TRBJ2-7; 10 bases map to TRBD1. The CDR3 has 17 amino acids. Germline V CDR1 and CDR2: MDHEN, SYDVKM. J lost 2 bases, V lost 3 bases, and 10 bases had no gene match. This chain's CDR3 is CASSFTPGTGAPYEQYF. CDR3 bases: TGTGCCAGCAGTTTTACTCCGGGGACAGGGGCTCCCTACGAGCAGTACTTC.

This clonotype was observed at least ten times. The chain carries TRBV6-2 or TRBV6-3 and TRBJ2-7, with D possibly being TRBD2 (5 bases). Deletions cut 8 bases from V and 6 bases from J, with 17 bases between. The CDR3 is 13 amino acids. Germline-derived CDR1 and CDR2 are MNHEY and SVGEGT. As DNA, the CDR3 is TGTGCCAGCGGACTCCGGCAGCATCTCGAGCAGTACTTC. Residues: CASGLRQHLEQYF.

The V call is TRBV6-2 or TRBV6-3, the J call TRBJ2-5; perhaps TRBD2 as D (6 bases). The CDR3 runs to 15 residues. The ends were cut back, 1 base at V and 1 base at J, with 10 bases in the middle. Germline CDR1 reads MNHEY; CDR2 reads SVGEGT. CDR3 loop: CASSYWRGPQETQYF. CDR3 DNA: TGTGCCAGCAGTTACTGGCGGGGACCCCAAGAGACCCAGTACTTC.